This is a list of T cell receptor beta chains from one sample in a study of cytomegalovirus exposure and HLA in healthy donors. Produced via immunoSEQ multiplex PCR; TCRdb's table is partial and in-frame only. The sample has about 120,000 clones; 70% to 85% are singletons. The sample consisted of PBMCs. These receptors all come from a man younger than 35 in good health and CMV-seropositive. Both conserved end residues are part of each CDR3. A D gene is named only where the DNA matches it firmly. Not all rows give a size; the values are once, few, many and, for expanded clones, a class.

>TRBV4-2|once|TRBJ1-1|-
TGTGCCAGCAGCAGGAGCGTAGGGCAGGGGAACACTGAAGCTTTCTTT
CASSRSVGQGNTEAFF
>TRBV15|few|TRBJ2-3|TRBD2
TGTGCCACCAGCCGTAGCGGGGGCGCAGATACGCAGTATTTT
CATSRSGGADTQYF
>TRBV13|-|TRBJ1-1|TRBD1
TGTGCCAGCAGCTCGCGACAGGGAGCGAACACTGAAGCTTTCTTT
CASSSRQGANTEAFF
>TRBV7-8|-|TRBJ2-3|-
TGTGCCAGCACCAGAGGGGGAGATACGCAGTATTTT
CASTRGGDTQYF
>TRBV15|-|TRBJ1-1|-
TGTGCCACCAGCAGGGCAGGGCAAGGCACTGAAGCTTTCTTT
CATSRAGQGTEAFF
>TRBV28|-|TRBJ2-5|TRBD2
TGTGCCAGCATTCTAGCGGGAGAAAAAGAGACCCAGTACTTC
CASILAGEKETQYF
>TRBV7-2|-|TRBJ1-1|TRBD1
TGTGCCAGCAGCTTAATGGGACAGGGGAACACTGAAGCTTTCTTT
CASSLMGQGNTEAFF
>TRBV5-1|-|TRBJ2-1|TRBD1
TGCGCCAGCAGCTTAGGGGACAGCTACAATGAGCAGTTCTTC
CASSLGDSYNEQFF
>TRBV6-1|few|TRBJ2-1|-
TGTGCCAGCAGTGTAGGGAGGAGCTCCTACAATGAGCAGTTCTTC
CASSVGRSSYNEQFF
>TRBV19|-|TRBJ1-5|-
TGTGCCAGTAACCCCGGGGGGGAATACCAGCCCCAGCATTTT
CASNPGGEYQPQHF
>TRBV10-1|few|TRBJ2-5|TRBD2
TGCGCCAGCAGTGAGACGGGAAAGCGGGGAGGAGAGACCCAGTACTTC
CASSETGKRGGETQYF